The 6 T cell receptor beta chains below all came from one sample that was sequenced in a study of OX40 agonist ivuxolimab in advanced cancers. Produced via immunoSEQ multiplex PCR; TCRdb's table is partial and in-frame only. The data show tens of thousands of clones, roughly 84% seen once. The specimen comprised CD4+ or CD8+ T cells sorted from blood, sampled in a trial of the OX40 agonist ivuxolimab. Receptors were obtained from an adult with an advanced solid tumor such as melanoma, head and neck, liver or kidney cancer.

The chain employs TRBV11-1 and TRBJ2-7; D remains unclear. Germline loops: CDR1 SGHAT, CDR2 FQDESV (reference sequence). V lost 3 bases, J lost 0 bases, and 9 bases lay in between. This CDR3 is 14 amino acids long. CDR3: CASSFGQVSYEQYF. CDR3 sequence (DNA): TGTGCCAGCAGCTTCGGGCAGGTCTCCTACGAGCAGTACTTC.

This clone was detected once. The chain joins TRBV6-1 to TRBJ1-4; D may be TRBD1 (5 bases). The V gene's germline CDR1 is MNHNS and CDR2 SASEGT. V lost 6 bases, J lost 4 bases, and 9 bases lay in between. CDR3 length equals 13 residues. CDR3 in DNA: TGTGCCAGCAGGGCGGGGGGTAATGAAAAACTGTTTTTT. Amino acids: CASRAGGNEKLFF.

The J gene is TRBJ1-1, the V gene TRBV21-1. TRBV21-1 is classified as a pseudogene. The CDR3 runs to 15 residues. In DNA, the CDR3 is TGTGCCAGCAAATGTCTGGGGGAGGTGAACACTGAAGCTTTCTTT. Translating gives CASKCLGEVNTEAFF.

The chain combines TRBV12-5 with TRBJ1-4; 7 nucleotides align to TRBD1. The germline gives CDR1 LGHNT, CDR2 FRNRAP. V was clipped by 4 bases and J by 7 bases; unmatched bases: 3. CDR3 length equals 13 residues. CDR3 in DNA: TGTGCTAGTGGTTGGGACAGTGTTGAAAAACTGTTTTTT. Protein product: CASGWDSVEKLFF.

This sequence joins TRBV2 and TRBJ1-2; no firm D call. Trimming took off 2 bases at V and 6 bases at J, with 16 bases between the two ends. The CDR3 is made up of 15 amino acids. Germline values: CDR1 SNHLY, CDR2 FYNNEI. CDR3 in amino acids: CASSERRALVDGYTF. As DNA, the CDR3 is TGTGCCAGCAGTGAAAGGAGGGCCCTCGTCGATGGCTACACCTTC.

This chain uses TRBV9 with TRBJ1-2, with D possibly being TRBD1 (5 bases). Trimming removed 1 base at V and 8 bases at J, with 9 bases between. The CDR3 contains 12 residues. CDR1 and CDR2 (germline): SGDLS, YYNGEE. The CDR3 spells CASSVSGWGYTF. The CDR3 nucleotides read TGTGCCAGCAGCGTATCAGGGTGGGGCTACACCTTC.